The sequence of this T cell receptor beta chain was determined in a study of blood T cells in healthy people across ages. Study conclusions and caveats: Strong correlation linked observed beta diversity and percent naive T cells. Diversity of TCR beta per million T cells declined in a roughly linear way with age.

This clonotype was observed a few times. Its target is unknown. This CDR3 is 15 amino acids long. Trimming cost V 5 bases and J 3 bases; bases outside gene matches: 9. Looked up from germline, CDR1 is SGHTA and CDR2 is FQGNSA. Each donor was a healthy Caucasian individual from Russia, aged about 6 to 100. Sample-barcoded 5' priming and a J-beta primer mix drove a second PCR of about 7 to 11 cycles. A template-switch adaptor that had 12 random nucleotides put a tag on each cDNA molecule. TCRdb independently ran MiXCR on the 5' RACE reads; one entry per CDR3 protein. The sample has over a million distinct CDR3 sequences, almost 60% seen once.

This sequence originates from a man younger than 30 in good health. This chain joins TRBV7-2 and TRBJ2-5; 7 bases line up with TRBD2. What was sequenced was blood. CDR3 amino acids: CASSAIERGEETQYF. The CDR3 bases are TGTGCCAGCAGCGCCATTGAGCGGGGCGAAGAGACCCAGTACTTC.